This T cell receptor beta chain was observed in a study of T cell responses to AZD1222 COVID-19 vaccine. The CDR3 length is 13 residues. Germline CDR1 is MGHDK and CDR2 is SYGVNS. The germline V and J ends were trimmed by 4 bases and 5 bases, with 11 bases remaining between them. TCRdb's copy holds only in-frame clones and misses some; the assay was immunoSEQ multiplex PCR. The table has approximately 64,000 clones, around nine tenths seen once. Sequenced material: peripheral blood, taken 28 days after the second dose of the MenACWY control vaccine. The TCR comes from an adult who received the MenACWY meningococcal vaccine as a control. The genes are TRBV25-1 and TRBJ1-1, with D hard to call. The CDR3 loop reads CASSAQGGTEAFF. The CDR3 DNA follows: TGTGCCAGCAGTGCCCAAGGCGGGACTGAAGCTTTCTTT.